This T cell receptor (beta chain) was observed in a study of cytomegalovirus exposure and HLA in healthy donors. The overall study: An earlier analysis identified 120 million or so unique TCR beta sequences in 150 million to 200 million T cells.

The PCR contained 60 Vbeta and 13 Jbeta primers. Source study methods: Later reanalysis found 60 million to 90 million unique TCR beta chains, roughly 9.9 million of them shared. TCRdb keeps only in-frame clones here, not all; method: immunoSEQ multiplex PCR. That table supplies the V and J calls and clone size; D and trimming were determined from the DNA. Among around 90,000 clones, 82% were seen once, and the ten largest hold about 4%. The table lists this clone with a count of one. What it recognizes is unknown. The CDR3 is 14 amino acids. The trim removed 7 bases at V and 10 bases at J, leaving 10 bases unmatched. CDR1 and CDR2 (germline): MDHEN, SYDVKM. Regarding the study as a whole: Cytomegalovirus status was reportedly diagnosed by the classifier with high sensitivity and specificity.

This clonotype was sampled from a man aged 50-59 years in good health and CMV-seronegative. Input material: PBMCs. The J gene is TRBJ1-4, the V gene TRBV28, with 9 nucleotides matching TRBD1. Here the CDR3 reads CASNIGWGQGKLFF. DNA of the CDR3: TGTGCCAGCAACATCGGTTGGGGACAGGGAAAACTGTTTTTT.